This T cell receptor (beta chain) was sequenced for a study of T cell changes during pregnancy in multiple sclerosis. Deletions cut 1 base from V and 4 bases from J, with 16 bases between. The CDR3 is made up of 16 amino acids. Germline-derived CDR1 and CDR2 are MGHRA and YSYEKL. The data were produced by immunoSEQ multiplex PCR, yet TCRdb's version contains in-frame clones alone and is incomplete. The sample lists 55,000 to 65,000 clones; roughly 93% were seen once. The source of this sequence is a female donor with multiple sclerosis, enrolled in a pregnancy study. The material sequenced was peripheral blood, taken after pregnancy. V usage is TRBV4-1 and J usage is TRBJ1-2; D gene uncertain. The CDR3 coding sequence is TGCGCCAGCAGCCAAGTACCGGGAGACCAAATCTATGGCTACACCTTC. As protein: CASSQVPGDQIYGYTF.